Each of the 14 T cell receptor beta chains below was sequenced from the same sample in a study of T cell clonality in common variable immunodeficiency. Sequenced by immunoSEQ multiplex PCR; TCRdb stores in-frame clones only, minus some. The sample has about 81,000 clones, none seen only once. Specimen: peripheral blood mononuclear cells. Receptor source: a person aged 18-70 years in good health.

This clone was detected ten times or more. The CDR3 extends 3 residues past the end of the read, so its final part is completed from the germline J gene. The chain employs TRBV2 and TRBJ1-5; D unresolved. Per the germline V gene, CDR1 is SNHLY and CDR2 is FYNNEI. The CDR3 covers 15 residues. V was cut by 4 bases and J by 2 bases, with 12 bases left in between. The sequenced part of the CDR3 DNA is TGTGCCAGCAGTGGATACTTAGCTGGCAATCAGCCC. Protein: CASSGYLAGNQP. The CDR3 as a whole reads CASSGYLAGNQPQHF.

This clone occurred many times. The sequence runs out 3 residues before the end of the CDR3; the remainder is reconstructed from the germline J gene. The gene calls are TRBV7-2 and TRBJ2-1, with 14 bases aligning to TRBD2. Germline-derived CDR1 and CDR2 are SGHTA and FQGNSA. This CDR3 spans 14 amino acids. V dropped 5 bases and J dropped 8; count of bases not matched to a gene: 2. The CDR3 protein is CASSQGLAGDEQFF. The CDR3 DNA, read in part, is TGTGCCAGCAGCCAGGGACTAGCGGGAGATGAG.

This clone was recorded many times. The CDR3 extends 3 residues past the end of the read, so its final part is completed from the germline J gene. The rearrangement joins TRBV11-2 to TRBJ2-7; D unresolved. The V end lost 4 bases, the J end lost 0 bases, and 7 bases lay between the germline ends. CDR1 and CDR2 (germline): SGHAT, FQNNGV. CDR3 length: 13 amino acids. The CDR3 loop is CASSSTNSYEQYF. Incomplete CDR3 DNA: TGTGCCAGCAGCTCAACTAACTCCTACGAG.

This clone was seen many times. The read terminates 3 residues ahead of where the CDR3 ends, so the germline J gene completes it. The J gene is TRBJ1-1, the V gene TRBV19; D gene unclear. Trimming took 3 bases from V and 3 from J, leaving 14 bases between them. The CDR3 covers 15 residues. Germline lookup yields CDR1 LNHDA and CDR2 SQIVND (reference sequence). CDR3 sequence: CASSIFARGDTEAFF. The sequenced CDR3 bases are TGTGCCAGTAGTATTTTTGCCCGCGGAGACACTGAA.

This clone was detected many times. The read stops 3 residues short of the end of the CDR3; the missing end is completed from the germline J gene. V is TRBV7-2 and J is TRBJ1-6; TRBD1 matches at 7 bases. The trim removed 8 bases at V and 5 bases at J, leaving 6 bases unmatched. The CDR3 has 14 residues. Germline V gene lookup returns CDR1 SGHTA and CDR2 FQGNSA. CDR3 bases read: TGTGCCAGCGGAAGACAGGGACATAATTCACCC. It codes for CASGRQGHNSP. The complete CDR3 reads CASGRQGHNSPLHF.

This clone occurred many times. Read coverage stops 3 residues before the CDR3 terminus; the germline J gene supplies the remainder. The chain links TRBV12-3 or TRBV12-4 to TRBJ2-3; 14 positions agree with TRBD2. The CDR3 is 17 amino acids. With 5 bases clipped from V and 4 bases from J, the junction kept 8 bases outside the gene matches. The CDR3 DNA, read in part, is TGTGCCAGCAGTCCTAGACTAGCGGGAGGGTTAGCAGATACG. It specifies CASSPRLAGGLADT. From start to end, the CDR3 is CASSPRLAGGLADTQYF.

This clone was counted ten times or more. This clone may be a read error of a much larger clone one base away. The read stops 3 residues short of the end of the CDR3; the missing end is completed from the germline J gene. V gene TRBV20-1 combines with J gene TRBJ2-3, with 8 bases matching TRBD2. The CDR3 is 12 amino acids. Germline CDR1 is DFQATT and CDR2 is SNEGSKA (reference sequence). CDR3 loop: CSARTSERTQYF. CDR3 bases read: TGCAGTGCTAGGACTAGCGAGAGGACG.

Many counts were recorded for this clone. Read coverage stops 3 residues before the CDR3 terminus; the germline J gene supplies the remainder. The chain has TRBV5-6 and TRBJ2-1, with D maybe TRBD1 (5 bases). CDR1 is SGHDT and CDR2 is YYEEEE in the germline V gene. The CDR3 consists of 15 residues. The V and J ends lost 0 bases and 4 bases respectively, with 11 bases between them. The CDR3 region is CASSLVAGPYNEQFF. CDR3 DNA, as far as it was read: TGTGCCAGCAGCTTGGTGGCAGGGCCATACAATGAG.

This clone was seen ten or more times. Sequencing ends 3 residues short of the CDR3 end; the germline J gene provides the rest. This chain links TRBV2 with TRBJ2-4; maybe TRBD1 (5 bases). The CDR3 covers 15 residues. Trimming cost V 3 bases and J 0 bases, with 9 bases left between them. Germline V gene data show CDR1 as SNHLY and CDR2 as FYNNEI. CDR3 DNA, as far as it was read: TGTGCCAGCAGTGAGACAGATGTAGCCAAAAACATT. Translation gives CASSETDVAKNI. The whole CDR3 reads CASSETDVAKNIQYF.

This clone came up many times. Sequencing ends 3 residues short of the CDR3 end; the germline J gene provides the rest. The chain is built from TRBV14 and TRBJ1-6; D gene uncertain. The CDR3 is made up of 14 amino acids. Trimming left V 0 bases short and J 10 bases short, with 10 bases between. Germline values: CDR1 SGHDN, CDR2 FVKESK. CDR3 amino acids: CASSQEAYASPLHF. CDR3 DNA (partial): TGTGCCAGCAGCCAAGAGGCTTACGCCTCACCC.

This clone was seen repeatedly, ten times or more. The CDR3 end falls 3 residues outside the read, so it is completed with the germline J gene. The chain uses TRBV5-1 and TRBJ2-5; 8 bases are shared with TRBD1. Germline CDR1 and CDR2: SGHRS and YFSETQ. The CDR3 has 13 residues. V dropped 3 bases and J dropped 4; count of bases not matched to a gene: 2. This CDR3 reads CASSSTGAETQYF. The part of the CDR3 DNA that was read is TGCGCCAGCAGCTCGACAGGGGCAGAGACC.

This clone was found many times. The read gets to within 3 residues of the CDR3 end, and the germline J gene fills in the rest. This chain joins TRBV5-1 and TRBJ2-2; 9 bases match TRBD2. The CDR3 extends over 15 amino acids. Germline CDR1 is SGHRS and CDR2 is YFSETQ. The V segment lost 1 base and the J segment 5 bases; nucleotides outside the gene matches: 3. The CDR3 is CASSLPREGTGELFF. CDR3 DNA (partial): TGCGCCAGCAGCTTGCCGCGGGAGGGAACCGGGGAG.

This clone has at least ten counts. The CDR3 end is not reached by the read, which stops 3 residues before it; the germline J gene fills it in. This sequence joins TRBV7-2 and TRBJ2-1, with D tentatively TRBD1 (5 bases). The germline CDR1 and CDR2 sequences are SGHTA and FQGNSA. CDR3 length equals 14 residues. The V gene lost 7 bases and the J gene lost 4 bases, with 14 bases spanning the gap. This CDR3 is CASTPTETYNEQFF. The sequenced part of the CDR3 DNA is TGTGCCAGCACCCCGACAGAAACTTACAATGAG.

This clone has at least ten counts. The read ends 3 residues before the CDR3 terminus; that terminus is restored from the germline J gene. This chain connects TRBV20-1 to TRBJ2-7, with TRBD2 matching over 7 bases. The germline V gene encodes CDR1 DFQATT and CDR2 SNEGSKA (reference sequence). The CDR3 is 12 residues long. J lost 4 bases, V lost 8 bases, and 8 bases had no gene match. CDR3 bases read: TGCAGTACAGGACTAGTCCGTTACGAG. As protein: CSTGLVRYE. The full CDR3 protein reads CSTGLVRYEQYF.